The 32 T cell receptor beta chains below all came from one sample that was sequenced in a study of control samples from healthy donors and cancer patients (dated by TCRdb to the early 2020s). The receptor library was made with the immunoSEQ multiplex PCR assay. TCRdb retrieved this table from immuneACCESS and kept in-frame rearrangements only. Not all clones are present; in checked studies, unresolved V genes account for under half, and no reason is known for the remainder. The sample table records under 450,000 clones; 80% to 95% of these occur just once. The top ten constitute 5% to 7% of the sample. Sequenced material: PBMCs. The source is a man in his forties or fifties with head and neck cancer.

The table lists this clone with a few counts. The same CDR3 also results from other DNA sequences found in this sample. The genes are TRBV6-5 and TRBJ2-7; D ambiguous. The CDR3 spans 13 residues. The germline CDR1 and CDR2 sequences are MNHEY and SVGAGI. Trimming removed 0 bases from V and 3 bases from J, with 6 bases in between. Here the CDR3 DNA reads TGTGCCAGCAGTTACTCGAGAGGCTACGAGCAGTACTTC. Amino acids: CASSYSRGYEQYF.

The chain is built from TRBV27 and TRBJ2-1, with TRBD2 matching 11 bases. This CDR3 is 17 amino acids long. With V trimmed by 2 bases and J by 7 bases, 10 bases remained unmatched. Germline CDR1 reads MNHEY; CDR2 reads SMNVEV (reference sequence). This CDR3 reads CASSLVAGGPGGNEQFF. The DNA for the CDR3 is TGTGCCAGCAGTTTAGTAGCGGGAGGGCCGGGAGGAAATGAGCAGTTCTTC.

The chain combines TRBV19 with TRBJ2-3; TRBD2 matches at 7 bases. V shed 3 bases and J 0 bases; nucleotides not matched to a gene: 6. This CDR3 is built from 16 residues. CDR1 is LNHDA and CDR2 is SQIVND in the germline V gene (reference sequence). CDR3 in amino acids: CASSIPSGGSTDTQYF. The DNA for the CDR3 is TGTGCCAGTAGTATCCCCTCGGGGGGTAGCACAGATACGCAGTATTTT.

This chain connects TRBV6-5 to TRBJ2-5; 7 bases align to TRBD1. CDR3 size: 16 residues. V dropped 3 bases and J dropped 5; count of bases not matched to a gene: 12. The germline CDR1 and CDR2 sequences are MNHEY and SVGAGI. CDR3 sequence reads: CASSYGAGGYVETQYF. CDR3 DNA sequence: TGTGCCAGCAGTTATGGGGCAGGGGGTTACGTGGAGACCCAGTACTTC.

The chain joins TRBV19 to TRBJ1-2; possibly TRBD1 for D (5 bases). CDR1 is LNHDA, CDR2 SQIVND, per germline (reference sequence). V shed 3 bases and J shed 4 bases, with 9 bases lying between them. There are 13 residues in the CDR3. Written as DNA, the CDR3 is TGTGCCAGTAGTATTAAGGGGTCCTATGGCTACACCTTC. Residues: CASSIKGSYGYTF. Based on the CDR3 plus reference TRBV19 and TRBJ1-2, the full variable domain is DGGITQSPKYLFRKEGQNVTLSCEQNLNHDAMYWYRQDPGQGLRLIYYSQIVNDFQKGDIAEGYSVSREKKESFPLTVTSAQKNPTAFYLCASSIKGSYGYTFGSGTRLTVV.

In regard to this clone: In the same sample, other DNA sequences code for this CDR3. The rearrangement uses TRBV19 and TRBJ1-1; D is undetermined. CDR1 and CDR2 from the germline V gene are LNHDA and SQIVND (reference sequence). The CDR3 runs to 13 residues. Trimming removed 2 bases from V and 0 bases from J, with 4 bases in between. The DNA for the CDR3 is TGTGCCAGTAGTATACGGCTGAACACTGAAGCTTTCTTT. Translation: CASSIRLNTEAFF.

The rearrangement links TRBV5-1 to TRBJ1-6, with no clear D. This CDR3 has 16 residues. The germline V gene encodes CDR1 SGHRS and CDR2 YFSETQ. Trimming cost V 2 bases and J 3 bases, with 12 bases left between them. DNA of the CDR3: TGCGCCAGCAGCTTTGGTGATCAGGTCTATAATTCACCCCTCCACTTT. Its translation is CASSFGDQVYNSPLHF.

V usage is TRBV7-3 and J usage is TRBJ2-7, with 11 nucleotides matching TRBD1. Germline CDR1 is SGHTA and CDR2 is FQGTGA. V shed 5 bases, J shed 2 bases, and the junction held 8 bases outside the gene matches. The CDR3 has 16 amino acids. The chain's CDR3 is CASSPHGQGATYEQYF. CDR3 bases: TGTGCCAGCAGCCCTCACGGACAGGGGGCAACCTACGAGCAGTACTTC.

V usage is TRBV28 and J usage is TRBJ1-5, with D unclear. This CDR3 region has 14 residues. V shed 1 base and J shed 2 bases, with 6 bases lying between them. Germline V gene data show CDR1 as MDHEN and CDR2 as SYDVKM. CDR3 region: CASSLLAGNQPQHF. CDR3 coding DNA: TGTGCCAGCAGTTTATTGGCGGGCAATCAGCCCCAGCATTTT.

This clone was found once. The V gene is TRBV28, the J gene TRBJ2-7; a weak D match, TRBD1 (6 bases). Germline V gene lookup returns CDR1 MDHEN and CDR2 SYDVKM. The CDR3 is 15 residues long. V lost 3 bases, J lost 4 bases, and 16 bases lay in between. The CDR3 spells CASSFGDTVGYEQYF. As DNA, the CDR3 is TGTGCCAGCAGTTTTGGGGACACGGTGGGTTACGAGCAGTACTTC.

A note on this clone: Sequence at one end of the junction differs from germline and may be a read error. This chain uses TRBV19 with TRBJ2-7, with a possible D match to TRBD2 (6 bases). The CDR3 loop spans 14 amino acids. The germline V gene has CDR1 LNHDA and CDR2 SQIVND (reference sequence). The CDR3 nucleotides read TGTGCCAGTAGTATAAGGGACTTCTCCTTCGAGCAGTACTTC. Translation gives CASSIRDFSFEQYF. The full variable domain, rest sourced from reference TRBV19 and TRBJ2-7, is DGGITQSPKYLFRKEGQNVTLSCEQNLNHDAMYWYRQDPGQGLRLIYYSQIVNDFQKGDIAEGYSVSREKKESFPLTVTSAQKNPTAFYLCASSIRDFSFEQYFGPGTRLTVT.

The V and J genes are TRBV30 and TRBJ1-1; no reliable D call. The germline V gene encodes CDR1 GTSNPN and CDR2 SVGIG (reference sequence). The CDR3 covers 13 residues. The V gene lost 5 bases and the J gene lost 3 bases, with 13 bases spanning the gap. CDR3 DNA: TGTGCCTGGGGGTTGGAAAGGGACACTGAAGCTTTCTTT. Protein: CAWGLERDTEAFF.

J is TRBJ2-6 and V is TRBV11-2; 8 positions match TRBD1. The J segment lost 0 bases and the V segment lost 4 bases, leaving 8 bases of the junction unmatched. The CDR3 loop spans 18 amino acids. From germline, CDR1 is SGHAT and CDR2 FQNNGV. CDR3 region: CASSSRGTGSSGANVLTF. CDR3 coding DNA: TGTGCCAGCAGCTCAAGGGGGACAGGTAGCTCTGGGGCCAACGTCCTGACTTTC.

The chain employs TRBV24-1 and TRBJ2-7; 9 bases agree with TRBD1. V was pared by 4 bases and J by 5 bases, with 8 bases of the junction left unmatched. CDR3 length: 15 residues. From germline, CDR1 is KGHDR and CDR2 SFDVKD. CDR3 sequence: CATSDPSTGGDEQYF. In DNA form, the CDR3 reads TGTGCCACCAGTGACCCTTCCACAGGGGGCGACGAGCAGTACTTC.

The V and J genes are TRBV11-3 and TRBJ2-5; D is possibly TRBD1 (5 bases). The V and J ends lost 3 bases and 1 base respectively, with 12 bases between them. Germline V gene sequence: CDR1 SGHNT, CDR2 YENEEA. The CDR3 is made up of 15 amino acids. CDR3 DNA sequence: TGTGCCAGCAGCTTGACAGACCGGCCCCAAGAGACCCAGTACTTC. It specifies CASSLTDRPQETQYF.

The chain uses TRBV30 and TRBJ2-5, with D unresolved. The V gene's germline CDR1 is GTSNPN and CDR2 SVGIG (reference sequence). This CDR3 spans 13 amino acids. Trimming removed 4 bases from V and 1 base from J, with 10 bases in between. CDR3 region: CAWTPGGQETQYF. In DNA, the CDR3 is TGTGCCTGGACACCTGGCGGCCAAGAGACCCAGTACTTC.

The V call is TRBV3-1 (or the pseudogene TRBV3-2), the J call TRBJ2-3; D may be TRBD2 (5 bases). The V gene's germline CDR1 is LGHDT and CDR2 YNNKEL (reference sequence). V lost 7 bases and J 4 bases, leaving 15 bases between the germline ends. The CDR3 runs 14 residues. The CDR3 loop reads CASNLRGGSDTQYF. The CDR3 coding sequence is TGTGCCAGCAACCTACGAGGCGGGTCAGATACGCAGTATTTT.

This clone is a singleton in its sample. CDR3 nucleotide sequence: TGTGCCAGCAGCACGGAGGCGGGAGGGCCCCGTTACACAGATACGCAGTATTTT. It is translated as CASSTEAGGPRYTDTQYF. The chain carries TRBV7-8 and TRBJ2-3; 9 positions match TRBD2. Germline loops: CDR1 SGHVS, CDR2 FQNEAQ. The J segment lost 2 bases and the V segment lost 5 bases, leaving 14 bases of the junction unmatched. The CDR3 has 18 amino acids. The full variable domain, its missing parts supplied by reference TRBV7-8 and TRBJ2-3, is GAGVSQSPRYKVAKRGQDVALRCDPISGHVSLFWYQQALGQGPEFLTYFQNEAQLDKSGLPSDRFFAERPEGSVSTLKIQRTQQEDSAVYLCASSTEAGGPRYTDTQYFGPGTRLTVL.

CDR3: CASSATGTVNEKLFF. CDR3 DNA sequence: TGTGCCAGCAGCGCCACCGGGACGGTCAATGAAAAACTGTTTTTT. This rearrangement joins TRBV7-2 to TRBJ1-4, with a tentative D call TRBD1 (5 bases). Germline CDR1 SGHTA, CDR2 FQGNSA. CDR3 length equals 15 residues. V shed 5 bases and J shed 5 bases, with 15 bases lying between them.

Only one count was recorded for this clone. The chain uses TRBV24-1 and TRBJ2-2; D is possibly TRBD1 or TRBD2 (5 bases each). Germline V gene sequence: CDR1 KGHDR, CDR2 SFDVKD. The CDR3 is 14 amino acids. With 9 bases removed from V and 4 bases from J, the gap between germline ends came to 14 bases. CDR3 DNA sequence: TGTGCCACCTCGGGGAACAGGTTCACCGGGGAGCTGTTTTTT. It yields the protein CATSGNRFTGELFF.

This chain connects TRBV30 to TRBJ1-2; unclear D gene. The germline V gene encodes CDR1 GTSNPN and CDR2 SVGIG (reference sequence). Deletions cut 5 bases from V and 2 bases from J, with 6 bases between. CDR3 length: 11 amino acids. CDR3: CAWGLNYGYTF. The CDR3 DNA reads TGTGCCTGGGGATTAAACTATGGCTACACCTTC.

The chain is built from TRBV5-6 and TRBJ2-7; D may match TRBD1 or TRBD2 (5 bases each). V was clipped by 0 bases and J by 2 bases, with 18 bases between them. The germline CDR1 and CDR2 sequences are SGHDT and YYEEEE. The CDR3 is 17 amino acids. This CDR3 reads CASSLGLLGRDPYEQYF. In DNA, the CDR3 is TGTGCCAGCAGCTTGGGTCTATTGGGCAGGGACCCCTACGAGCAGTACTTC.

V gene TRBV5-4 combines with J gene TRBJ2-3; the match to TRBD1 covers 12 bases. The CDR3 length is 16 residues. V dropped 4 bases and J dropped 3; count of bases not matched to a gene: 6. Germline lookup yields CDR1 SGHNT and CDR2 YYREEE (reference sequence). CDR3 region: CASSPGTGGKTDTQYF. CDR3 in DNA: TGTGCCAGCAGCCCCGGGACAGGGGGCAAGACAGATACGCAGTATTTT.

V usage is TRBV28 and J usage is TRBJ2-7; the D is unclear. CDR3 size: 11 residues. Germline V lookup: CDR1 MDHEN, CDR2 SYDVKM. Trimming stripped 5 bases from V and 5 bases from J, with 7 bases between. This CDR3 is CASSPEHEQYF. CDR3 DNA: TGTGCCAGCAGTCCAGAGCACGAGCAGTACTTC.

J is TRBJ1-1 and V is TRBV2; D is ambiguous. Trimming took off 5 bases at V and 10 bases at J, with 14 bases between the two ends. The V gene's germline CDR1 is SNHLY and CDR2 FYNNEI. This CDR3 has 12 residues. This CDR3 reads CASSNDGRIAFF. CDR3 DNA: TGTGCCAGCAGTAACGACGGTCGAATAGCTTTCTTT.

This clone was detected once. The chain couples TRBV4-1 to TRBJ2-7; maybe TRBD2 (6 bases). V lost 0 bases to trimming and J lost 3 bases, with 12 bases between them. The CDR3 covers 15 residues. Germline CDR1 reads MGHRA; CDR2 reads YSYEKL. The CDR3 DNA reads as TGCGCCAGCAGCCAAGAGTGGAGGGAATACTACGAGCAGTACTTC. The encoded protein is CASSQEWREYYEQYF.

The DNA of the CDR3 is TGTGCCAGCGGTAGGGACAGGGGTCAGCCCCAGCATTTT. Protein product: CASGRDRGQPQHF. The gene calls are TRBV7-3 and TRBJ1-5; 10 bases fit TRBD1. Per the germline V gene, CDR1 is SGHTA and CDR2 is FQGTGA. This CDR3 is built from 13 residues. The V segment lost 8 bases and the J segment 6 bases; nucleotides outside the gene matches: 4. Complete variable domain (other parts from reference TRBV7-3 and TRBJ1-5): GAGVSQTPSNKVTEKGKYVELRCDPISGHTALYWYRQSLGQGPEFLIYFQGTGAADDSGLPNDRFFAVRPEGSVSTLKIQRTERGDSAVYLCASGRDRGQPQHFGDGTRLSIL.

The sample holds one count of this clone. The rearrangement uses TRBV12-5 and TRBJ2-2, with D perhaps TRBD1 (5 bases). V shed 3 bases and J shed 6 bases, with 17 bases lying between them. CDR1 LGHNT and CDR2 FRNRAP come from the germline V gene. There are 16 residues in the CDR3. The CDR3 region is CASGFSVTVQPGELFF. The CDR3 nucleotides read TGTGCTAGTGGTTTTTCGGTGACAGTCCAACCCGGGGAGCTGTTTTTT. The full variable domain, completed using reference TRBV12-5 and TRBJ2-2, is DARVTQTPRHKVTEMGQEVTMRCQPILGHNTVFWYRQTMMQGLELLAYFRNRAPLDDSGMPKDRFSAEMPDATLATLKIQPSEPRDSAVYFCASGFSVTVQPGELFFGEGSRLTVL.

The chain carries TRBV19 and TRBJ2-2; D gene unclear. V gave up 3 bases and J gave up 1 base, with 9 bases separating them. The CDR3 consists of 15 residues. The germline gives CDR1 LNHDA, CDR2 SQIVND (reference sequence). The CDR3 region has the DNA TGTGCCAGTAGTATTCCGGCAGAGAACACCGGGGAGCTGTTTTTT. Amino acids: CASSIPAENTGELFF.

This chain links TRBV5-1 with TRBJ2-3, with TRBD2 matching over 13 bases. The germline V gene has CDR1 SGHRS and CDR2 YFSETQ. The CDR3 has 15 residues. V lost 5 bases to trimming and J lost 4 bases; unmatched junction nucleotides: 4. The CDR3 loop reads CASRPGLAGPDTQYF. For the CDR3, the DNA is TGCGCCAGCAGACCGGGACTAGCGGGACCAGATACGCAGTATTTT.

The chain joins TRBV10-3 to TRBJ1-4, with D unresolved. This CDR3 spans 13 amino acids. Germline lookup yields CDR1 ENHRY and CDR2 SYGVKD. Between the trimmed V and J ends, which lost 6 bases and 5 bases, there was a span of 10 bases. CDR3 amino acids: CAISARENEKLFF. The CDR3 nucleotides are TGTGCCATCAGCGCAAGAGAGAATGAAAAACTGTTTTTT.

The CDR3 nucleotides are TGTGCCAGCCAGACAGGGGGCTCCTACGAGCAGTACTTC. Its protein product is CASQTGGSYEQYF. The chain combines TRBV28 with TRBJ2-7; 9 nucleotides align to TRBD1. Germline CDR1 MDHEN, CDR2 SYDVKM. The ends lost 8 bases at V and 0 bases at J; junction bases unmatched: 2. This CDR3 has 13 amino acids. Variable domain in full (rest from reference TRBV28 and TRBJ2-7): DVKVTQSSRYLVKRTGEKVFLECVQDMDHENMFWYRQDPGLGLRLIYFSYDVKMKEKGDIPEGYSVSREKKERFSLILESASTNQTSMYLCASQTGGSYEQYFGPGTRLTVT.